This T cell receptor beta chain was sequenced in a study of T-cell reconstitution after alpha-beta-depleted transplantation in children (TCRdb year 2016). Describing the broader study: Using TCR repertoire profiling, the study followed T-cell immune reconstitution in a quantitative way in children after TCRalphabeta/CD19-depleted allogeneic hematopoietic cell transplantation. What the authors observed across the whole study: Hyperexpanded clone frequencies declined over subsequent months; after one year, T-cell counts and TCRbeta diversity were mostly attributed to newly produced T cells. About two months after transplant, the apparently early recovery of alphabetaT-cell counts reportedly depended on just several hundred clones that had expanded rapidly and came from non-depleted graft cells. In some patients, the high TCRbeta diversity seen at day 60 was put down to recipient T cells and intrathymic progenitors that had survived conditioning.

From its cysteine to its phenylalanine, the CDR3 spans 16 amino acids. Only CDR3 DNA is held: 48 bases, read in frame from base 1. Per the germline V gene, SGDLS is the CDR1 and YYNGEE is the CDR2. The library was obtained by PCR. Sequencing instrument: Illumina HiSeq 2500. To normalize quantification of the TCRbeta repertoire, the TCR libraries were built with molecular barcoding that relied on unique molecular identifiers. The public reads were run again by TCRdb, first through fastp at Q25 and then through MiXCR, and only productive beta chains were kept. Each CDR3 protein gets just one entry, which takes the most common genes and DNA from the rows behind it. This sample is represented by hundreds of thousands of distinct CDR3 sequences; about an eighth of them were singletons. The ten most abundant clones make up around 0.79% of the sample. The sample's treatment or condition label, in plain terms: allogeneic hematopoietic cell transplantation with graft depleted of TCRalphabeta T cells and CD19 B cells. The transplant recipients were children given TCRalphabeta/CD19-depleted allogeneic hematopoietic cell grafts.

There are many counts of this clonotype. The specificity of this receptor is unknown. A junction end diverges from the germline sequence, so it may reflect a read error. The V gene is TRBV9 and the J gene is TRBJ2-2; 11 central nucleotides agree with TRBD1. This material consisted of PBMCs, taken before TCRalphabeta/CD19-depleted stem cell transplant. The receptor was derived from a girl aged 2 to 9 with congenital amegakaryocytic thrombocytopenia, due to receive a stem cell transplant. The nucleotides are TGTGCCAGCAGCAACTGGGACAGGGGGAACCCCGGGGAGCTGTTTTTT. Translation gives CASSNWDRGNPGELFF.